The 8 T cell receptor beta chains reported below all come from one sample, sequenced in a study of early T cells in non-severe SARS-CoV-2 infection. TCRdb itself ran the 5' RACE reads through MiXCR, one entry per CDR3 protein. The sample gives around 75,000 distinct CDR3 sequences, roughly a tenth of which show up once; 5.9% is in the top ten. The sequencing input was whole blood. All receptors derive from an adult who was a healthcare worker with PCR-confirmed SARS-CoV-2 infection or an uninfected control (not recorded which).

The chain carries TRBV4-2 and TRBJ2-3; D gene uncertain. In germline, CDR1 is LGHNA, CDR2 YNFKEQ. The V end was cut by 0 bases, the J end by 1 base, with 5 bases between. The CDR3 runs to 14 residues. The CDR3 coding sequence is TGTGCCAGCAGCCAAGATACGGGCACAGATACGCAGTATTTT. This codes for CASSQDTGTDTQYF.

V is TRBV6-2 or TRBV6-3 and J is TRBJ2-1; D is uncertain. Germline values: CDR1 MNHEY, CDR2 SVGEGT. Trimming shortened V by 2 bases and J by 6 bases, and 8 bases separated the two germline ends. The CDR3 is made up of 13 amino acids. CDR3 protein: CASSYRLVNEQFF. The CDR3 region has the DNA TGTGCCAGCAGTTACAGGCTAGTCAATGAGCAGTTCTTC.

The chain recombines TRBV27 with TRBJ1-2; 7 positions match TRBD1. The junction had 5 bases not matched to a gene; V was cut back by 6 bases and J by 4 bases. The CDR3 spans 13 residues. The germline V gene encodes CDR1 MNHEY and CDR2 SMNVEV (reference sequence). CDR3 sequence (DNA): TGTGCCAGCAGAAAAAGGGACAGCTATGGCTACACCTTC. Protein: CASRKRDSYGYTF.

This clonotype was counted at least ten times. The gene calls are TRBV29-1 and TRBJ2-7; possibly TRBD2 for D (6 bases). V lost 3 bases, J lost 5 bases, and 17 bases lay in between. The CDR3 runs 14 residues. From germline, CDR1 is SQVTM and CDR2 ANQGSEA. The CDR3 bases are TGCAGCGTTGAGGCGGGACGTCAAGGCGACGAGCAGTACTTC. Its translation is CSVEAGRQGDEQYF.

The chain employs TRBV29-1 and TRBJ1-5; 8 bases are shared with TRBD1. Germline assignment: CDR1 SQVTM and CDR2 ANQGSEA. V lost 6 bases and J lost 4; bases outside the gene matches: 8. The CDR3 length is 14 residues. The CDR3 DNA reads as TGCAGCGTCGCCGGACAGGGAAAGAATCAGCCCCAGCATTTT. Protein sequence: CSVAGQGKNQPQHF. The variable domain in full, completed from reference TRBV29-1 and TRBJ1-5, reads SAVISQKPSRDICQRGTSLTIQCQVDSQVTMMFWYRQQPGQSLTLIATANQGSEATYESGFVIDKFPISRPNLTFSTLTVSNMSPEDSSIYLCSVAGQGKNQPQHFGDGTRLSIL.

This clonotype is a singleton in its sample. The chain recombines TRBV6-2 or TRBV6-3 with TRBJ1-2, with 8 bases that match TRBD1. The length of the CDR3 is 14 residues. J gave up 6 bases and V 5 bases, and 8 bases lay outside the gene matches. Looked up from germline, CDR1 is MNHEY and CDR2 is SVGEGT. DNA for the CDR3: TGTGCCAGCAGTACGGACAGGGAATATAATGGCTACACCTTC. Its protein product is CASSTDREYNGYTF.

The rearrangement joins TRBV29-1 to TRBJ2-1, with 7 bases that match TRBD1. With V trimmed by 5 bases and J by 4 bases, 8 bases remained unmatched. The length of the CDR3 is 14 residues. Germline loops: CDR1 SQVTM, CDR2 ANQGSEA. CDR3 nucleotides: TGCAGCGTTTGTACAGGGGTAGGGTACAATGAGCAGTTCTTC. Its protein is CSVCTGVGYNEQFF.

This chain joins TRBV5-1 and TRBJ2-2; D call uncertain. Germline CDR1 SGHRS, CDR2 YFSETQ. The CDR3 loop spans 15 amino acids. Trimming stripped 4 bases from V and 7 bases from J, with 17 bases between. The CDR3 region has the DNA TGCGCCAGCAGCACCTTTACAGCCCGTGGCGGGGAGCTGTTTTTT. Encoded protein: CASSTFTARGGELFF.